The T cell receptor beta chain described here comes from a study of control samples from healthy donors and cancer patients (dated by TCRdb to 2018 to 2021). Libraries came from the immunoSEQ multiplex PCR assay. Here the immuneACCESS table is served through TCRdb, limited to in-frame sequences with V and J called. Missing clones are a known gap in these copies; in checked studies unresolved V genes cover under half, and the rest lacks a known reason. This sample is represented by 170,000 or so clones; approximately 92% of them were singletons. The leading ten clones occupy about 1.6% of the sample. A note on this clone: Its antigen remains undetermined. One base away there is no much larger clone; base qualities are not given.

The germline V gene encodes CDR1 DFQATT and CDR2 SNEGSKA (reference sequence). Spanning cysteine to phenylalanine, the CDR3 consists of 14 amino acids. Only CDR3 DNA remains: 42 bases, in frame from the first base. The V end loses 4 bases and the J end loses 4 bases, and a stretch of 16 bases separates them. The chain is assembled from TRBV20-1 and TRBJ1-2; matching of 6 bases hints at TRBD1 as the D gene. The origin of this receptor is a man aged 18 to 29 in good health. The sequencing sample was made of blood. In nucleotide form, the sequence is TGCAGTGCTATTGACAGGTTCCCTGCCTATGGCTACACCTTC. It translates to CSAIDRFPAYGYTF.